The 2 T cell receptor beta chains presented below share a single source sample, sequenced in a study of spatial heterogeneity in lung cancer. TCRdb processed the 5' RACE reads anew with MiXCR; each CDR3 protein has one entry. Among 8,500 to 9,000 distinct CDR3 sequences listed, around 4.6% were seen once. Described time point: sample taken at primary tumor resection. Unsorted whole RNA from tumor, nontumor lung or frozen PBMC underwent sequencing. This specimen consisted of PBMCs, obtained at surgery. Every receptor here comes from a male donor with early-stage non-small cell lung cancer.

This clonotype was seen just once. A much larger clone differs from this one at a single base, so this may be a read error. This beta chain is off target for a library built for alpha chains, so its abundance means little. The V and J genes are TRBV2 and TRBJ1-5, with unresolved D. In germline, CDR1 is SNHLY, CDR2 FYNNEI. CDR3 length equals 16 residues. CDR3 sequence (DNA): TGTGACAGCAGTTCCGGATGGGGTAGAAGCAATCAGCCCCAGCATTTT. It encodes CDSSSGWGRSNQPQHF. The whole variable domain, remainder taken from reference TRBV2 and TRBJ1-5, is EPEVTQTPSHQVTQMGQEVILRCVPISNHLYFYWYRQILGQKVEFLVSFYNNEISEKSEIFDDQFSVERPDGSNFTLKIRSTKLEDSAMYFCDSSSGWGRSNQPQHFGDGTRLSIL.

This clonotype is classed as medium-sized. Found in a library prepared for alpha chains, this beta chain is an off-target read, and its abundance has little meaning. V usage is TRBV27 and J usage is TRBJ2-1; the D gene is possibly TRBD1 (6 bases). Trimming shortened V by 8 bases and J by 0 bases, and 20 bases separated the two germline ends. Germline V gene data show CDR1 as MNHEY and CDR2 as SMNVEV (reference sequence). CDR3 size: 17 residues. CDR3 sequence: CASPLEGQTNSYNEQFF. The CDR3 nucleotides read TGTGCCAGCCCCCTTGAAGGACAGACTAACTCCTACAATGAGCAGTTCTTC.